Listed here are 8 T cell receptor beta chains from one sample, sequenced in a study of blood T cell repertoires in COVID-19. Only in-frame clones appear in the TCRdb table, and some are missing; sequencing was by immunoSEQ multiplex PCR. The table has roughly 350,000 clones, roughly 90% seen once. Sequenced sample: PBMCs or T cells enriched from blood (not recorded which). These receptors all stem from a woman in her 30s who had recovered from COVID-19.

In DNA form, the CDR3 reads TGTGCCAGCAGCCCCCAACAGGGGACACCCCTCCACTTT. This encodes CASSPQQGTPLHF. This rearrangement joins TRBV7-3 to TRBJ1-6; 7 bases are shared with TRBD1. V shed 5 bases and J 11 bases; nucleotides not matched to a gene: 6. The V gene's germline CDR1 is SGHTA and CDR2 FQGTGA. The CDR3 runs to 13 residues.

CDR3 DNA sequence: TGTGCCAGCAGTTACGATTGGTCTCCGGGGACTGAAGCTTTCTTT. Residues: CASSYDWSPGTEAFF. V usage is TRBV6-5 and J usage is TRBJ1-1; unclear D gene. The germline CDR1 and CDR2 sequences are MNHEY and SVGAGI. Trimming removed 2 bases from V and 5 bases from J, with 15 bases in between. CDR3 length equals 15 residues.

The chain combines TRBV11-2 with TRBJ1-5; D gene uncertain. V gave up 1 base and J gave up 9 bases, with 10 bases separating them. There are 13 residues in the CDR3. Per germline, CDR1 SGHAT and CDR2 FQNNGV. The CDR3 spells CASSLALTMPQHF. Here the CDR3 DNA reads TGTGCCAGCAGCTTAGCCCTAACCATGCCCCAGCATTTT.

The V call is TRBV4-3, the J call TRBJ2-6, with D uncertain. Trimming removed 4 bases at V and 4 bases at J, with 14 bases between. In germline, CDR1 is LGHNA, CDR2 YSLEER. The CDR3 length is 16 residues. In DNA, the CDR3 is TGCGCCAGCAGCCCAGATACGGGTTCCGGGGCCAACGTCCTGACTTTC. Translation gives CASSPDTGSGANVLTF.

V usage is TRBV15 and J usage is TRBJ1-2; D unresolved. Per germline, CDR1 LNHNV and CDR2 YYDKDF (reference sequence). V was clipped by 0 bases and J by 7 bases, with 9 bases between them. The CDR3 is made up of 13 amino acids. The CDR3 sequence: CATSRDLRSGYTF. The DNA of the CDR3 is TGTGCCACCAGCAGAGATCTAAGGAGTGGCTACACCTTC.

This chain connects TRBV6-2 or TRBV6-3 to TRBJ2-7, with D unclear. V was cut by 5 bases and J by 5 bases, with 22 bases left in between. Germline V gives CDR1 MNHEY, CDR2 SVGEGT. This CDR3 contains 16 residues. The CDR3 bases are TGTGCCAGCAGTGCCTACTCCGGGTCGCTTATCGACGAGCAGTACTTC. Its protein is CASSAYSGSLIDEQYF.

The chain's CDR3 is CASSATLAAHEQFF. CDR3 nucleotides: TGTGCCAGCAGCGCAACACTAGCGGCTCATGAGCAGTTCTTC. This sequence joins TRBV9 and TRBJ2-1, with TRBD2 matching over 8 bases. CDR1 and CDR2 (germline): SGDLS, YYNGEE. V lost 3 bases and J lost 8; bases outside the gene matches: 7. The CDR3 runs to 14 residues.

V is TRBV11-3 and J is TRBJ2-2, with TRBD2 matching 10 bases. Unmatched junction bases numbered 8, after V lost 1 base and J lost 6 bases. CDR1 is SGHNT, CDR2 YENEEA, per germline. The CDR3 is 17 residues long. CDR3 in amino acids: CASSLVTASGSPGELFF. The CDR3 nucleotides are TGTGCCAGCAGCTTAGTGACGGCTAGCGGGAGTCCCGGGGAGCTGTTTTTT.